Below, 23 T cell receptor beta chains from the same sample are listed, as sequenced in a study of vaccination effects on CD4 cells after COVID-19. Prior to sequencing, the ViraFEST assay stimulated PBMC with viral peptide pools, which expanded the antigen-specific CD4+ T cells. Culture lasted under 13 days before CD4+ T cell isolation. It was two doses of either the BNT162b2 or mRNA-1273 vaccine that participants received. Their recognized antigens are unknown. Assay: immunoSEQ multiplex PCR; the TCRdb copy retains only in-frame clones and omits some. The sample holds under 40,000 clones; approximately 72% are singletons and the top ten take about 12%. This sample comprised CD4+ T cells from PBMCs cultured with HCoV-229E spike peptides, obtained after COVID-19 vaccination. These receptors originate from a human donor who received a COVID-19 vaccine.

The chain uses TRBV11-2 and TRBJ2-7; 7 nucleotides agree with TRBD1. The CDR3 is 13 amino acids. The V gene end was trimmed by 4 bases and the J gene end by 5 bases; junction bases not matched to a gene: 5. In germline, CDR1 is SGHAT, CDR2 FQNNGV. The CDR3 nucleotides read TGTGCCAGCAGCTCACAGGGGAACCACGAGCAGTACTTC. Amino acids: CASSSQGNHEQYF.

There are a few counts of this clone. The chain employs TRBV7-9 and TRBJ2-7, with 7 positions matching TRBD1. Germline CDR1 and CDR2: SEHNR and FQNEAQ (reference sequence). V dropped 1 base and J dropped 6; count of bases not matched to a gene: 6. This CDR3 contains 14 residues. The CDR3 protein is CASSLGQTGSEQYF. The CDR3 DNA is TGTGCCAGCAGCTTAGGCCAGACAGGGAGCGAGCAGTACTTC.

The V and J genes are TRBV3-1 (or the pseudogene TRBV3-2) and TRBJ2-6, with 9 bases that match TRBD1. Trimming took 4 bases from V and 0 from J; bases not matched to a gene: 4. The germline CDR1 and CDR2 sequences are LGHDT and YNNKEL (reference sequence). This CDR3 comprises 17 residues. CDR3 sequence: CASSPGQGISGANVLTF. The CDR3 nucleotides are TGTGCCAGCAGCCCAGGACAGGGGATCTCTGGGGCCAACGTCCTGACTTTC.

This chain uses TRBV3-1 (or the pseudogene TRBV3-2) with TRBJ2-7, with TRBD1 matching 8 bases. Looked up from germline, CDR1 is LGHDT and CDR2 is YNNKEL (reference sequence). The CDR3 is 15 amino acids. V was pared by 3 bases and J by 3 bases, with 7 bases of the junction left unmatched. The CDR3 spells CASSHRRTGRYEQYF. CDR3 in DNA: TGTGCCAGCAGCCATCGACGGACAGGGCGCTACGAGCAGTACTTC.

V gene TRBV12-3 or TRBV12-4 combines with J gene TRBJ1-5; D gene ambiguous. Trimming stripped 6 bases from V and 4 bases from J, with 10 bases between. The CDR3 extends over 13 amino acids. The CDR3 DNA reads TGTGCCAGCAGCCCGGTCGAGAATCAGCCCCAGCATTTT. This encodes CASSPVENQPQHF.

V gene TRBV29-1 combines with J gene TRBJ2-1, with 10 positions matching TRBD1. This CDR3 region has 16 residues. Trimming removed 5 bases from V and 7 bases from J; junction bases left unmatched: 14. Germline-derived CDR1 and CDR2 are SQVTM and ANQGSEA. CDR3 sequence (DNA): TGCAGCGTTCCAAAAACCGGGACAGGGGTTTGGAATGAGCAGTTCTTC. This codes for CSVPKTGTGVWNEQFF.

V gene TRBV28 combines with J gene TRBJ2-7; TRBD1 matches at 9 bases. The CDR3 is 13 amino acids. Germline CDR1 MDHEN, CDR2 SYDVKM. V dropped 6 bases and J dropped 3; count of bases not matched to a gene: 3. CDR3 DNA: TGTGCCAGCAGCCCGGGACAGGGCTACGAGCAGTACTTC. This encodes CASSPGQGYEQYF.

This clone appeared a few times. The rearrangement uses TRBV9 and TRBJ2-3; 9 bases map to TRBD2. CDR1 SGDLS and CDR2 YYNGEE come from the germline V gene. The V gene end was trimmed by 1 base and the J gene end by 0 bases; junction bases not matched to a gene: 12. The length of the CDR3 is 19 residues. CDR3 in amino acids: CASSVMAGGPVISTDTQYF. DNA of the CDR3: TGTGCCAGCAGCGTAATGGCGGGGGGGCCAGTAATCAGCACAGATACGCAGTATTTT.

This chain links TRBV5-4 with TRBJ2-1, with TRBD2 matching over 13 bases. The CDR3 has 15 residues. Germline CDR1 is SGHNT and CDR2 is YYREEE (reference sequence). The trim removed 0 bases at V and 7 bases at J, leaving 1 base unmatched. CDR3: CASSLGTSGRNEQFF. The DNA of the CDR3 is TGTGCCAGCAGCTTGGGGACTAGCGGGAGAAATGAGCAGTTCTTC.

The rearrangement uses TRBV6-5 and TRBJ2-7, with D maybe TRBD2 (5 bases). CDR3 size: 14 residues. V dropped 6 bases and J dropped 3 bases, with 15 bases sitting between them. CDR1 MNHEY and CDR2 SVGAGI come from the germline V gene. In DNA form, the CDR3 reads TGTGCCAGCAGCGGACCGGGATCTAACTACGAGCAGTACTTC. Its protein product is CASSGPGSNYEQYF.

CDR3 in amino acids: CASSWYATNEKLFF. The CDR3 bases are TGTGCCAGCAGTTGGTACGCAACTAATGAAAAACTGTTTTTT. V and J are TRBV27 and TRBJ1-4; D is unclear. Germline assignment: CDR1 MNHEY and CDR2 SMNVEV (reference sequence). Trimming pared 4 bases from V and 0 bases from J, leaving 6 bases between. CDR3 length: 14 amino acids.

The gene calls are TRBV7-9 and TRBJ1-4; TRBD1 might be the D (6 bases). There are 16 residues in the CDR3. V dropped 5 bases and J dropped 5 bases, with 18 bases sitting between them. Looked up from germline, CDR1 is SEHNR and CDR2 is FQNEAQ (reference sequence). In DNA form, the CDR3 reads TGTGCCAGCAGCCGACACCCCGAAAGGGGGAATGAAAAACTGTTTTTT. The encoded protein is CASSRHPERGNEKLFF.

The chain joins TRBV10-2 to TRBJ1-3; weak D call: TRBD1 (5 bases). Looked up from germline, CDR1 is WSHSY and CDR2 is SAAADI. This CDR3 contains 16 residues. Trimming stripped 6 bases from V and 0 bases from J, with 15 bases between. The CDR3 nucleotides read TGCGCCAGCAGGCCGACCGAGGGGAACTCTGGAAACACCATATATTTT. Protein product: CASRPTEGNSGNTIYF.

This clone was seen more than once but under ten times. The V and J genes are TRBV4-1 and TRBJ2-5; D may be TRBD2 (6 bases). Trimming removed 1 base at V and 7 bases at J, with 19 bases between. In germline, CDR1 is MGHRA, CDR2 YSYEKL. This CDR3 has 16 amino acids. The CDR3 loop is CASSQGLRDSRGTQYF. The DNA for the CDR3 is TGCGCCAGCAGCCAAGGTCTTCGGGACTCCCGAGGGACCCAGTACTTC.

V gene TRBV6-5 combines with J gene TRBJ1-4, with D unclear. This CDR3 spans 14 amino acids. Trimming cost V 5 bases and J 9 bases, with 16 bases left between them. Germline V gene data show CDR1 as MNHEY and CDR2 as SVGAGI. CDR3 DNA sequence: TGTGCCAGCAGTACCGCCCGTGCGGGGAAAAAACTGTTTTTT. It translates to CASSTARAGKKLFF.

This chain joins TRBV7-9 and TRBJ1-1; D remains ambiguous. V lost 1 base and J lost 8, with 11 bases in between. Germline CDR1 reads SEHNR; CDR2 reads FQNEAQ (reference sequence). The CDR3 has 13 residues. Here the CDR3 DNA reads TGTGCCAGCAGCTTAGTCGGGGAAGGAGAAGCTTTCTTT. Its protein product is CASSLVGEGEAFF. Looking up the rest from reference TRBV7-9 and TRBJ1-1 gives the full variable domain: DTGVSQNPRHKITKRGQNVTFRCDPISEHNRLYWYRQTLGQGPEFLTYFQNEAQLEKSRLLSDRFSAERPKGSFSTLEIQRTEQGDSAMYLCASSLVGEGEAFFGQGTRLTVV.

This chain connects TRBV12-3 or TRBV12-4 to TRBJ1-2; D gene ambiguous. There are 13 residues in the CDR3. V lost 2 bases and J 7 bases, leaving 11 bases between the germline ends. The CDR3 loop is CASSLQGSLGYTF. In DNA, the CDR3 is TGTGCCAGCAGTTTACAAGGGAGTCTTGGCTACACCTTC.

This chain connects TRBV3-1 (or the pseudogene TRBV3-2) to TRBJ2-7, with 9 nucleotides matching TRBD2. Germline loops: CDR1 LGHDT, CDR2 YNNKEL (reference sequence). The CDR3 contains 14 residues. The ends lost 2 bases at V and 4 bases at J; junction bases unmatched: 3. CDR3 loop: CASSQSGGIYEQYF. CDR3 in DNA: TGTGCCAGCAGCCAAAGCGGGGGGATTTACGAGCAGTACTTC.

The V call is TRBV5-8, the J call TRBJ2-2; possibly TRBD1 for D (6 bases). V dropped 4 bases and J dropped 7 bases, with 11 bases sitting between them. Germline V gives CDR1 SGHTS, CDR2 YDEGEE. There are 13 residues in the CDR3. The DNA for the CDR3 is TGTGCCAGCAGCCTACAGGGTTTCGGGGAGCTGTTTTTT. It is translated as CASSLQGFGELFF.

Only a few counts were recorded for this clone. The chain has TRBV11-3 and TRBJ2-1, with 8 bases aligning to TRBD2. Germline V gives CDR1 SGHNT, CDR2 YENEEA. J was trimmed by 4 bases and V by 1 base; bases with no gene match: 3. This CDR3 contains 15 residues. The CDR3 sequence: CASSLGRGGYNEQFF. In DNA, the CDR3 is TGTGCCAGCAGCTTAGGTCGCGGGGGGTACAATGAGCAGTTCTTC. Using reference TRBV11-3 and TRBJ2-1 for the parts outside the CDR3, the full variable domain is EAGVVQSPRYKIIEKKQPVAFWCNPISGHNTLYWYLQNLGQGPELLIRYENEEAVDDSQLPKDRFSAERLKGVDSTLKIQPAELGDSAVYLCASSLGRGGYNEQFFGPGTRLTVL.

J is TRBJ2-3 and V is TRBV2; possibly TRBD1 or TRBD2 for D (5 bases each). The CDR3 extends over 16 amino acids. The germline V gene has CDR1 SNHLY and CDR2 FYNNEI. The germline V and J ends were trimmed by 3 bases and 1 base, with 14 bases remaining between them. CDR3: CASSDKAGTGTDTQYF. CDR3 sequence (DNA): TGTGCCAGCAGTGACAAGGCAGGGACCGGCACAGATACGCAGTATTTT.

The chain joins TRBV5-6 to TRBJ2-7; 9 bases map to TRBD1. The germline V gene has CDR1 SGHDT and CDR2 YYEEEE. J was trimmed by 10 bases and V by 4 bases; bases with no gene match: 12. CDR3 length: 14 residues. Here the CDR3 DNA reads TGTGCCAGCAGCGTCCCCGGGACAGGGCATCCTCAGTACTTC. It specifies CASSVPGTGHPQYF.

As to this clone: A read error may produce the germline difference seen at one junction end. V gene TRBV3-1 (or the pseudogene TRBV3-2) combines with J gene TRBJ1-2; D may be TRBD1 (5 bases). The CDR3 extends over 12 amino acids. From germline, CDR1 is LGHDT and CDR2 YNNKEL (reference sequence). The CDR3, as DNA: TGTGCCAGCAGCCAAGGGGGAGGGGCTGAGGCCTTC. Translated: CASSQGGGAEAF.